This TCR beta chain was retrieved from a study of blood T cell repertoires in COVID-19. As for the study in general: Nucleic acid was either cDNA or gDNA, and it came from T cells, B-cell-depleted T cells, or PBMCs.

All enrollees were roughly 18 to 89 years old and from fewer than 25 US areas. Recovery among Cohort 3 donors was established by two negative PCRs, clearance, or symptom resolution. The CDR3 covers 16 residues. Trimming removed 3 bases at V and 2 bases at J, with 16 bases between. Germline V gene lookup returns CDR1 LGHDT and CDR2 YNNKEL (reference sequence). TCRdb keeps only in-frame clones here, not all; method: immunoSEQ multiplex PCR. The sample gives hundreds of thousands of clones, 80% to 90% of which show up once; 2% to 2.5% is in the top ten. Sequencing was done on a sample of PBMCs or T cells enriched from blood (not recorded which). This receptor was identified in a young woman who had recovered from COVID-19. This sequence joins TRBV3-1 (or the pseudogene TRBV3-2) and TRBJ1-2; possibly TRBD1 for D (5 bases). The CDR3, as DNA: TGTGCCAGCAGCCATCTAACCCTGGGGGGGAACTATGGCTACACCTTC. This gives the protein CASSHLTLGGNYGYTF.